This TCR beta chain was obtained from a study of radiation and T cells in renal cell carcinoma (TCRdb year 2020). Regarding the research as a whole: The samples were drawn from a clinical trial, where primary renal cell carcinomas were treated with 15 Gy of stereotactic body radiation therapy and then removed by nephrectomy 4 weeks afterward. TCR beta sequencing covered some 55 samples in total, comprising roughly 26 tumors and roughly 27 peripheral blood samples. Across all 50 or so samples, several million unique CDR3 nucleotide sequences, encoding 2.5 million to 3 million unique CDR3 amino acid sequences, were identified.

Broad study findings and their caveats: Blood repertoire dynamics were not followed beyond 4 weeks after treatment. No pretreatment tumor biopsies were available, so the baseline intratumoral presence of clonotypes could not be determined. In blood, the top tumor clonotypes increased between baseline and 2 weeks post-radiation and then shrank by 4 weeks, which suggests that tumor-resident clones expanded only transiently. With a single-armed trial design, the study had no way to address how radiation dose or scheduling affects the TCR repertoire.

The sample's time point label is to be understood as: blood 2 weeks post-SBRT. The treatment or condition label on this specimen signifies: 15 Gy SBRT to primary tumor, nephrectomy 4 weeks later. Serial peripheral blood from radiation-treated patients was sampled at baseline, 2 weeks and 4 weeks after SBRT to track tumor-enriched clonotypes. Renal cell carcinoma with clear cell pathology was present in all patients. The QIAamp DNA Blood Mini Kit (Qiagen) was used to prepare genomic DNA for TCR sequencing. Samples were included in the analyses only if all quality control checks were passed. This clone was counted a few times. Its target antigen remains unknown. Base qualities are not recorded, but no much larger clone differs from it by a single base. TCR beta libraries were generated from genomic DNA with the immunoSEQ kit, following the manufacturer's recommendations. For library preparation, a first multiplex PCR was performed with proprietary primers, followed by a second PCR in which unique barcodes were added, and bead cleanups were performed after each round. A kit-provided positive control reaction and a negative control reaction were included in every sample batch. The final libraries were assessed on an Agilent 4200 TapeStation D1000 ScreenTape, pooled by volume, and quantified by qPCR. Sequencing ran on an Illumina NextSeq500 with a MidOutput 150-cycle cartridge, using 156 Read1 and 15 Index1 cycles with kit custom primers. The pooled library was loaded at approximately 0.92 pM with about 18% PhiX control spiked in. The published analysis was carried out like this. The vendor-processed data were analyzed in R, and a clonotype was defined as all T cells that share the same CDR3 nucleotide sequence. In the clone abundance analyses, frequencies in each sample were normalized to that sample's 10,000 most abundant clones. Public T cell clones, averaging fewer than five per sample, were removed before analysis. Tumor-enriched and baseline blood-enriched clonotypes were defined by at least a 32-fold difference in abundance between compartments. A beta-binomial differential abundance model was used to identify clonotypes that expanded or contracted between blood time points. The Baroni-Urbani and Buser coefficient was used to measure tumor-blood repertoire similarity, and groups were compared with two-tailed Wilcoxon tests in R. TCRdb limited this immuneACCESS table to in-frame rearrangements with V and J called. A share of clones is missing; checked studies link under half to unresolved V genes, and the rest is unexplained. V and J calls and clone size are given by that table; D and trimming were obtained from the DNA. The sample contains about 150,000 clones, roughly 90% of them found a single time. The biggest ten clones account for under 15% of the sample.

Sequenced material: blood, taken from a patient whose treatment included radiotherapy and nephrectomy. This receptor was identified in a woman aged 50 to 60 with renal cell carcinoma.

The CDR3 has the sequence CASSETWRQDTQYF. The DNA reads TGTGCCAGCAGTGAAACTTGGAGGCAAGATACGCAGTATTTT. This chain is built from TRBV6-1 and TRBJ2-3, with TRBD2 perhaps the D gene, on 5 matching bases. V drops 2 bases and J drops 5 bases, leaving 11 bases in between. The CDR3, from cysteine to phenylalanine, totals 14 residues. This entry keeps only the CDR3 DNA: 42 bases, framed from base 1. The germline V gene sets CDR1 to MNHNS and CDR2 to SASEGT.